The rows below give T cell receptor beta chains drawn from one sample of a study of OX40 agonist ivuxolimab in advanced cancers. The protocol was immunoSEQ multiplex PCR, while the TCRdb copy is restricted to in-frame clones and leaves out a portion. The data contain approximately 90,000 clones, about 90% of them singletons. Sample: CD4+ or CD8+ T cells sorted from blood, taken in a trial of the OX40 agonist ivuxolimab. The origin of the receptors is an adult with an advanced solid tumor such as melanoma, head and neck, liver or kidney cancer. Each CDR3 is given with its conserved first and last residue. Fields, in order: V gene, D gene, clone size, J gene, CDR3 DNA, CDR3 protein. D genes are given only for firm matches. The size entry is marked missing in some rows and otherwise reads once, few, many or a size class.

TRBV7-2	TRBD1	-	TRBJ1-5	TGTGCCAGCAGCTTAGCAGTGGGACAGGGGCAGCCCCAGCATTTT	CASSLAVGQGQPQHF
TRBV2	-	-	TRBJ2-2	TGTGCCAGCAGTGACACCGGGGAGCTGTTTTTT	CASSDTGELFF
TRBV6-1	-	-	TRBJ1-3	TGTGCCAGCAGGAGAGACAACTCTGGAAACACCATATATTTT	CASRRDNSGNTIYF
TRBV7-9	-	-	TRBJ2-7	TGTGCCAGCAGCCCAAGTGGACAGAACCCCTACGAGCAGTACTTC	CASSPSGQNPYEQYF
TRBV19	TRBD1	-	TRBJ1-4	TGTGCCAGTTGGGACAGACTTAATGAAAAACTGTTTTTT	CASWDRLNEKLFF
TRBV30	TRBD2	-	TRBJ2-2	TGTGCCTGGAGGGGAACTAGCGGGACGTACACCGGGGAGCTGTTTTTT	CAWRGTSGTYTGELFF
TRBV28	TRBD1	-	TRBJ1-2	TGTGCCAGCACCAGAGGGGGCGCGTCAACTGGCTACACCTTC	CASTRGGASTGYTF
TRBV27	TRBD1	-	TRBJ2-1	TGTGCCAGCCGGACAGGGAAATACAATGAGCAGTTCTTC	CASRTGKYNEQFF
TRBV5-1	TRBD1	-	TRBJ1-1	TGCGCCAGCAGCACGGGACAGGAGCACTCTGAAGCTTTCTTT	CASSTGQEHSEAFF
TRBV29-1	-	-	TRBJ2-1	TGCAGCGTTGAGGGCCCGGCAGGTGAGCAGTTCTTC	CSVEGPAGEQFF
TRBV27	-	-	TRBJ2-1	TGTGCCAGCAGTTCCAATGTCAATGAGCAGTTCTTC	CASSSNVNEQFF
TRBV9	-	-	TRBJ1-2	TGTGCCAGCAGCCCCCGTTCAGGCCTTGAGATATATGGCTACACCTTC	CASSPRSGLEIYGYTF
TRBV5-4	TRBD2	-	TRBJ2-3	TGTGCCAGCAGCATAGCGGGAGTGTCTACAGATACGCAGTATTTT	CASSIAGVSTDTQYF
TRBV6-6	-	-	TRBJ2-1	TGTGCCAGCAGCCCCAGCGGTATCTCCTACAATGAGCAGTTCTTC	CASSPSGISYNEQFF
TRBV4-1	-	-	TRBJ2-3	TGCGCCAGCAGCCAAGGGACCTTCACAGATACGCAGTATTTT	CASSQGTFTDTQYF
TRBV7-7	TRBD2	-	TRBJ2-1	TGTGCTAGCAGCCAGGCTCGACTAGCGATTTACAATGAGCAGTTCTTC	CASSQARLAIYNEQFF
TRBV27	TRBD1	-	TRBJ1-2	TGTGCCAGCAGTGTATCCGGGACAGGGTTCTATGGCTACACCTTC	CASSVSGTGFYGYTF
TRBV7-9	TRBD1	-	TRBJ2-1	TGTGCCAGCAGCCTGACAGGGGACCCCTGGGATGAGCAGTTCTTC	CASSLTGDPWDEQFF
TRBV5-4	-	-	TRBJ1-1	TGTGCCAGCGCGGGACGATCGAACACTGAAGCTTTCTTT	CASAGRSNTEAFF
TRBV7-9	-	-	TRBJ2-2	TGTGCCAGCACCTCGGGGGCGCGGACCGGGGAGCTGTTTTTT	CASTSGARTGELFF
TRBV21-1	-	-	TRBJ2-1	TGTGCCAGCAGCCTTCGGACTAGCGGGAGATGCAATGAGCAGTTCTTC	CASSLRTSGRCNEQFF
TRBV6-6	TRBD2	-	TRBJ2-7	TGTGCCAGCACAACTAGCGACTCCTACGAGCAGTACTTC	CASTTSDSYEQYF
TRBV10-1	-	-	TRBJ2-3	TGCGCCAGCAGTCCCGCAGGGGGCACAGATACGCAGTATTTT	CASSPAGGTDTQYF
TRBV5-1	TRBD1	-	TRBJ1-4	TGCGCCAGCAGGGGCGGGACAGGCATTAATGAAAAACTGTTTTTT	CASRGGTGINEKLFF
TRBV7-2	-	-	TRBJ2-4	TGTGCCAGCAGCCTCCCTGGAAACATTCAGTACTTC	CASSLPGNIQYF
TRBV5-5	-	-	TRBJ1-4	TGTGCCAGCAGCTACCGGTTGGGGGAAAAACTGTTTTTT	CASSYRLGEKLFF
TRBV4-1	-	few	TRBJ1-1	TGCGCCAGCAGAGGAGAATGGAACACTGAAGCTTTCTTT	CASRGEWNTEAFF
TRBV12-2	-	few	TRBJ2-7	TGTGCAAGTCGCTCTTGGCGTGGGGGGGAGGCTAACGAGCAGTACTTC	CASRSWRGGEANEQYF
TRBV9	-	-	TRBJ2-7	TGTGCCAGCAGCGTAGTAGGGTCCTCCTACGAGCAGTACTTC	CASSVVGSSYEQYF
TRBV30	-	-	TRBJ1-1	TGTGCCTTCCGGGCTTCGGGGAAGACTGAAGCTTTCTTT	CAFRASGKTEAFF
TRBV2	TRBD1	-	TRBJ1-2	TGTGCCAGCAGCGCGGGACAGCTGAGGATCTATGGCTACACCTTC	CASSAGQLRIYGYTF
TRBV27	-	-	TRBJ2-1	TGTGCCAGCAGTTTAGGCCGGGGCCATGAGCAGTTCTTC	CASSLGRGHEQFF
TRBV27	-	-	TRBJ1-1	TGTGCCAGCAGGGGCTACACTGAAGCTTTCTTT	CASRGYTEAFF
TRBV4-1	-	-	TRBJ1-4	TGCGCCAGCAGCCAAGATCGAAAACTGTTTTTT	CASSQDRKLFF
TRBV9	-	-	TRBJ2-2	TGTGCCAGCAAGGGGCGGAACACCGGGGAGCTGTTTTTT	CASKGRNTGELFF
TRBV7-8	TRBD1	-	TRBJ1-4	TGTGCCAGCAGCTTACCGGGACAGGGACTCAAGGAAAAACTGTTTTTT	CASSLPGQGLKEKLFF
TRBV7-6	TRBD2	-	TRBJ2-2	TGTGCCAGCAGCTTAGATAGCGGGAGCTCGCCCGCCGGGGAGCTGTTTTTT	CASSLDSGSSPAGELFF
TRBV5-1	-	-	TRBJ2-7	TGCGCCAGCAGCTTGCCCGCCTACGAGCAGTACTTC	CASSLPAYEQYF
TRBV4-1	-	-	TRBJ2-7	TGCGCCAGCAGCCAAGAAGGCGGCTACGAGCAGTACTTC	CASSQEGGYEQYF
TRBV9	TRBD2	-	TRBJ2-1	TGTGCCAGCAGCGTAGATCCTAGCGGGACATACAATGAGCAGTTCTTC	CASSVDPSGTYNEQFF
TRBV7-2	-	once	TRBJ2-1	TGTGCCAGCAGCTTAGCCCTAGCTCTCTCCTACAATGAGCAGTTCTTC	CASSLALALSYNEQFF
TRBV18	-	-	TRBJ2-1	TGTGCCAGCCGCCTTAGCGGCCGCTCACCGCTCCTTAGCTCCTACAATGAGCAGTTCTTC	CASRLSGRSPLLSSYNEQFF
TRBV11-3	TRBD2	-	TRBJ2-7	TGTGCCAGCAGCTTAGCGGGAGGAAGCTCCTACGAGCAGTACTTC	CASSLAGGSSYEQYF
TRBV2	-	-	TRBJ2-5	TGTGCCAGCAGTCCCCAGAAAGAGACCCAGTACTTC	CASSPQKETQYF
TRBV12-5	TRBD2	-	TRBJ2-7	TGTGCTAGTGGTTTGTTCTCGGGGGGCGAGCAGTACTTC	CASGLFSGGEQYF
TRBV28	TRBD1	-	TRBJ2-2	TGTGCCAGGAGCCCAGGGGGCACCGGGGAGCTGTTTTTT	CARSPGGTGELFF
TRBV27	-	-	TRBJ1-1	TGTGCCAGCAGTCCGGGAATGAGCACTGAAGCTTTCTTT	CASSPGMSTEAFF
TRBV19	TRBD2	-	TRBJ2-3	TGTGCCAGTAGGAAGGGACTAGCGGGAAGCACAGATACGCAGTATTTT	CASRKGLAGSTDTQYF
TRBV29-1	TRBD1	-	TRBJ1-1	TGCAGCGTTGAGGGGACAGGCCCCACTTCGAACACTGAAGCTTTCTTT	CSVEGTGPTSNTEAFF
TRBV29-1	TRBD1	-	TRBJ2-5	TGCAGCGTCACAGGGGCCCCCGCGGAGCAGTACTTC	CSVTGAPAEQYF
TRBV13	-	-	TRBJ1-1	TGTGCCAGCAGCTTAAGGACCGGGGCCGGGTCTGAAGCTTTCTTT	CASSLRTGAGSEAFF
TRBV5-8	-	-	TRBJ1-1	TGTGCCAGCAGCTACAGGACTCTCACTGAAGCTTTCTTT	CASSYRTLTEAFF
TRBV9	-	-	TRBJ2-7	TGTGCCAGCAGCGTAGGGGGGTCCTACGAGCAGTACTTC	CASSVGGSYEQYF